This TCR beta chain was recorded in a study of control samples from healthy donors and cancer patients. Germline assignment: CDR1 LGHDT and CDR2 YNNKEL (reference sequence). Trimming took 4 bases from V and 5 from J, leaving 6 bases between them. CDR3 length: 11 amino acids. Clones were sequenced by immunoSEQ multiplex PCR, and TCRdb holds only the in-frame ones, with some missing. The table has over 75,000 clones, 91% seen once. The chain has TRBV3-1 (or the pseudogene TRBV3-2) and TRBJ2-7; D uncertain. The sequence was collected from a man under 40 in good health. The sample consisted of blood. CDR3 sequence reads: CASSLADEQYF. CDR3 sequence (DNA): TGTGCCAGCAGCCTAGCTGACGAGCAGTACTTC.